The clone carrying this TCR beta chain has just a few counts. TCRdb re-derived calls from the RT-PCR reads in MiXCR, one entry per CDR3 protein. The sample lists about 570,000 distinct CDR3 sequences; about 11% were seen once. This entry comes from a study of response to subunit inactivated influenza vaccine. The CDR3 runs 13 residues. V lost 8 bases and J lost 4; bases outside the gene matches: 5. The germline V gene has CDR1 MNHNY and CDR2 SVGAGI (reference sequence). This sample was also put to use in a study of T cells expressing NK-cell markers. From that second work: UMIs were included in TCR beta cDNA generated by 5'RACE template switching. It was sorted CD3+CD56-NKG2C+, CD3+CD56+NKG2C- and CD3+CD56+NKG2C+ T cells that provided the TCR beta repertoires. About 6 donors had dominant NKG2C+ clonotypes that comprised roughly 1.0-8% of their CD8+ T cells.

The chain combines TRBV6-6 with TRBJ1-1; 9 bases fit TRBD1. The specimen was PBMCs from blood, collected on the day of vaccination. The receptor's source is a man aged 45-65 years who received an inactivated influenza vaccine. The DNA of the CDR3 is TGTGCCAGCGAAAAGACAGGGGGCACTGAAGCTTTCTTT. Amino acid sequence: CASEKTGGTEAFF.